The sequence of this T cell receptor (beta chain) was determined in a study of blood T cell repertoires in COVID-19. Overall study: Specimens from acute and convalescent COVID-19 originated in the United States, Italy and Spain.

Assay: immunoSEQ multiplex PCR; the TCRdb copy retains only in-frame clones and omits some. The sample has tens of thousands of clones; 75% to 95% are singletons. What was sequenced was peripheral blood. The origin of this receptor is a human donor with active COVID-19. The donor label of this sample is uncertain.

CDR3 loop: CASSLESGGENTEAFF. The CDR3 DNA sequence: TGTGCCAGCAGCTTAGAGTCAGGAGGGGAGAACACTGAAGCTTTCTTT. The genes are TRBV7-9 and TRBJ1-1; weak D call: TRBD1 (5 bases). Trimming stripped 1 base from V and 1 base from J, with 13 bases between. This CDR3 has 16 residues. Germline V gene lookup returns CDR1 SEHNR and CDR2 FQNEAQ (reference sequence). Full variable domain (remainder filled in from reference TRBV7-9 and TRBJ1-1): DTGVSQNPRHKITKRGQNVTFRCDPISEHNRLYWYRQTLGQGPEFLTYFQNEAQLEKSRLLSDRFSAERPKGSFSTLEIQRTEQGDSAMYLCASSLESGGENTEAFFGQGTRLTVV.